This TCR beta chain was retrieved from a study of glioma-infiltrating T cells. Findings and caveats of the study: Tissue and blood shared very few CDR3 sequences. Gliomas, especially low-grade, showed above-expected tissue-blood divergence; non-neoplastic patients showed below.

Amplification of TCR alpha and beta CDR3 regions from RNA used iRepertoire nested multiplex PCR. Tissue mRNA or PBMC total RNA, about 90-400 ng, went into one-step reverse transcription and amplification. TCRdb reprocessed the multiplex PCR reads with MiXCR, giving one entry per CDR3 protein. Among 110,000 or so distinct CDR3 sequences, 25% were seen once, and the ten largest hold around 30%. The CDR3 has 13 amino acids. In germline, CDR1 is MNHNS, CDR2 SASEGT. Trimming cost V 10 bases and J 3 bases, with 16 bases left between them. This clonotype was picked up many times. Its cognate antigen is unknown.

The sequenced material came from glioma tissue, nonneoplastic brain tissue, or PBMCs (not recorded which). The chain combines TRBV6-1 with TRBJ2-7, with a possible D match to TRBD2 (6 bases). This TCR was recovered from a human donor with low-grade glioma or glioblastoma, undergoing nonglioma brain surgery, or in good health (not recorded which). This CDR3 is CATRRGSNYEQYF. In DNA, the CDR3 is TGTGCCACCCGGAGGGGTAGTAACTACGAGCAGTACTTC.